This T cell receptor beta chain was observed in a study of T cells after yellow fever vaccination. In the study overall: In the case of low-cell-number fractions, SMART-Seq v4 Ultra Low Input was used for preparation. Overall study results and limits: Peaking on day 5 versus 15, the secondary response was faster but weaker.

This clonotype came up a few times. Its antigen is unidentified. V gave up 7 bases and J gave up 6 bases; unmatched junction bases: 10. Germline V gives CDR1 LNHDA, CDR2 SQIVND (reference sequence). The CDR3 is made up of 15 amino acids. TCRdb itself ran the 5' RACE reads through MiXCR, one entry per CDR3 protein. This repertoire shows 620,000 or so distinct CDR3 sequences, about a sixth found once; its top ten account for 15% to 20%. The TCR comes from a man younger than 35 who received the YFV17D yellow fever vaccine. The gene calls are TRBV19 and TRBJ2-3; 10 nucleotides line up with TRBD1. This material consisted of PBMCs, taken 4 to 5 days after the first yellow fever vaccination. The CDR3 sequence is CASIKRDRGGDTQYF. CDR3 nucleotide sequence: TGTGCCAGTATAAAAAGGGACAGGGGTGGTGATACGCAGTATTTT.